The rows below give T cell receptor beta chains drawn from one sample of a study of siplizumab effects on memory and regulatory T cells. The data were produced by immunoSEQ multiplex PCR, yet TCRdb's version contains in-frame clones alone and is incomplete. Of 90,000 to 120,000 clones in the sample, over 85% were seen once. Sequenced: Tregs sorted from blood. The source of these receptors is a human donor in good health. Both conserved end residues are part of each CDR3. A D gene is named only where the DNA matches it firmly.

v_gene	j_gene	d_gene	CDR3aa	CDR3nt
TRBV5-6	TRBJ1-5	NA	CASSSPGQPQHF	TGTGCCAGCAGCTCACCGGGTCAGCCCCAGCATTTT
TRBV5-1	TRBJ1-2	TRBD1	CASSSGQGRYYGYTF	TGCGCCAGCAGCTCTGGACAGGGAAGATACTATGGCTACACCTTC
TRBV7-2	TRBJ2-1	NA	CASSPAGTPYNEQFF	TGTGCCAGCAGCCCCGCCGGGACTCCCTACAATGAGCAGTTCTTC
TRBV13	TRBJ2-7	TRBD1	CASRTLGQSYEQYF	TGTGCCAGCAGAACCCTGGGACAGTCCTACGAGCAGTACTTC
TRBV7-9	TRBJ1-4	NA	CASSLGGGYNEKLFF	TGTGCCAGCAGCTTAGGAGGGGGGTATAATGAAAAACTGTTTTTT
TRBV7-2	TRBJ2-2	NA	CASSQNRGRAGELFF	TGTGCCAGCAGCCAAAACAGAGGTCGGGCCGGGGAGCTGTTTTTT
TRBV7-3	TRBJ1-1	NA	CASSSRMGTEAFF	TGTGCCAGCAGCTCCCGGATGGGCACTGAAGCTTTCTTT
TRBV19	TRBJ2-5	TRBD2	CARAGEGGRDQETQYF	TGTGCCAGAGCGGGGGAAGGCGGGAGGGACCAAGAGACCCAGTACTTC
TRBV27	TRBJ2-2	NA	CASTNWGRNTGELFF	TGTGCCAGCACCAATTGGGGCAGGAACACCGGGGAGCTGTTTTTT
TRBV7-9	TRBJ1-4	NA	CASSLGGYGGRAKLFF	TGTGCCAGCAGCTTAGGAGGATACGGAGGGCGGGCGAAACTGTTTTTT
TRBV2	TRBJ1-2	NA	CASSSGSTIYGYTF	TGTGCCAGCAGTTCCGGGTCTACAATCTATGGCTACACCTTC
TRBV6-5	TRBJ1-5	NA	CASSQASGPQHF	TGTGCCAGCAGCCAAGCCTCGGGACCCCAGCATTTT
TRBV5-6	TRBJ2-1	NA	CASSLPGLRNEQFF	TGTGCCAGCAGCTTGCCGGGCCTCAGGAATGAGCAGTTCTTC